A selection of T cell receptor beta chains follows, all from one sample in a study of T cells in Graves' hyperthyroidism and ophthalmopathy. TCRdb independently ran MiXCR on the multiplex PCR reads; one entry per CDR3 protein. The sample records about 420,000 distinct CDR3 sequences, roughly an eighth being singletons. Sample: blood. The receptor set was obtained from a woman between 18 and 30 years old with Graves' hyperthyroidism. CDR3s include the opening cysteine and the closing phenylalanine or tryptophan. The D gene is left open where the match is weak. Size tells how often a clone was seen (once, few, many) or the class of an expanded clone, and some rows leave it out.

V gene	clone size	D gene	J gene	CDR3 protein	CDR3 DNA
TRBV11-1	many	-	TRBJ2-2	CASSPGRGGGELFF	TGTGCCAGCAGCCCGGGAAGGGGAGGCGGGGAGCTGTTTTTT
TRBV11-3	many	-	TRBJ1-3	CASSLTPGNTIYF	TGTGCCAGCAGCTTAACCCCTGGAAACACCATATATTTT
TRBV19	-	-	TRBJ1-2	CASSIHPGAYGYTF	TGTGCCAGTAGTATCCACCCGGGGGCCTATGGCTACACCTTC
TRBV30	many	-	TRBJ2-2	CAWSDSITNTGELFF	TGTGCCTGGAGCGACTCCATTACGAACACCGGGGAGCTGTTTTTT
TRBV29-1	many	-	TRBJ2-1	CSVEDVPARRYNEQFF	TGCAGCGTTGAAGATGTCCCAGCGCGAAGATACAATGAGCAGTTCTTC
TRBV12-3/TRBV12-4	many	-	TRBJ2-5	CASSLRVKETQYF	TGTGCCAGCAGTTTAAGGGTAAAAGAGACCCAGTACTTC
TRBV6-1	-	-	TRBJ1-2	CASSDYYGYTF	TGTGCCAGCAGTGATTACTATGGCTACACCTTC
TRBV12-3/TRBV12-4	many	TRBD2	TRBJ2-1	CASSRHGRSYNEQFF	TGTGCCAGCAGTCGGCACGGGAGGAGCTACAATGAGCAGTTCTTC
TRBV20-1	-	-	TRBJ2-7	CSARSQGSPRSSYEQYF	TGCAGTGCTAGATCGCAGGGGAGCCCTAGGAGCTCCTACGAGCAGTACTTC
TRBV6-1	many	TRBD2	TRBJ2-3	CASTSGKTASGIVGTDTQYF	TGTGCCAGCACCTCGGGAAAGACAGCAAGCGGGATAGTTGGCACAGATACGCAGTATTTT
TRBV9	once	-	TRBJ2-5	CASSVAINKETQYF	TGCGCCAGCAGCGTAGCTATCAACAAAGAGACCCAGTACTTC
TRBV7-2	many	TRBD2	TRBJ2-7	CASKLAGPSSYEQYF	TGTGCCAGCAAGCTAGCGGGCCCGAGCTCCTACGAGCAGTACTTC
TRBV28	many	TRBD1	TRBJ2-3	CASSQEGQGVTDTQYF	TGTGCCAGCAGTCAGGAGGGACAGGGGGTTACAGATACGCAGTATTTT
TRBV29-1	many	-	TRBJ2-5	CSGGHPRETQYF	TGCAGCGGAGGACATCCTAGAGAGACCCAGTACTTC
TRBV7-9	many	TRBD1	TRBJ2-7	CASSLDREYDEQYF	TGTGCCAGCAGTTTAGACAGGGAGTACGACGAGCAGTACTTC
TRBV11-2	many	-	TRBJ2-1	CASSLEGGYENEQFF	TGTGCCAGCAGCTTAGAAGGGGGTTATGAGAATGAGCAGTTCTTC
TRBV6-1	many	-	TRBJ1-1	CASSHEITGTRNTEAFF	TGTGCCAGCAGTCACGAAATTACCGGGACACGGAACACTGAAGCTTTCTTT
TRBV7-2	few	TRBD2	TRBJ2-2	CASSLGRLAGTGELFF	TGTGCCAGCAGCTTAGGTCGTCTAGCGGGAACCGGGGAGCTGTTTTTT
TRBV6-1	-	-	TRBJ2-7	CASRLTITSSYEQYF	TGTGCCAGCAGACTTACTATTACCTCCTCCTACGAGCAGTACTTC
TRBV6-1	many	TRBD1	TRBJ1-4	CASSEGQGAATNEKLFF	TGTGCCAGCAGTGAGGGACAGGGGGCTGCAACTAATGAAAAACTGTTTTTT
TRBV4-2	many	-	TRBJ2-5	CASSQVGQSQETQYF	TGTGCCAGCAGCCAAGTCGGACAGTCCCAAGAGACCCAGTACTTC
TRBV30	many	-	TRBJ1-5	CAWSGGNSNQPQHF	TGTGCCTGGAGTGGGGGGAATAGCAATCAGCCCCAGCATTTT
TRBV28	many	-	TRBJ2-3	CASSLGLARADTQYF	TGTGCCAGCAGTTTGGGGCTAGCGAGGGCGGATACGCAGTATTTT
TRBV28	-	-	TRBJ2-6	CASVKGGAGANVLTF	TGTGCCAGCGTTAAGGGGGGAGCCGGGGCCAACGTCCTGACTTTC
TRBV11-2	-	-	TRBJ2-1	CVSSSRGTTYNEQFF	TGTGTCAGCAGCTCCCGAGGGACGACCTACAATGAGCAGTTCTTC
TRBV20-1	many	-	TRBJ1-3	CSARHTFSGNTIYF	TGCAGTGCTAGACACACCTTCTCTGGAAACACCATATATTTT
TRBV20-1	many	-	TRBJ1-1	CSARPYGGRRPEAFF	TGCAGTGCTAGGCCCTACGGGGGCCGGAGACCTGAAGCTTTCTTT
TRBV29-1	many	TRBD1	TRBJ1-1	CSVDPGTGLGTEAFF	TGCAGCGTTGACCCGGGGACAGGGTTGGGCACTGAAGCTTTCTTT
TRBV18	many	-	TRBJ1-1	CASSPSDLNTEAFF	TGTGCCAGCTCACCTTCGGACTTGAACACTGAAGCTTTCTTT
TRBV20-1	few	-	TRBJ1-1	CSARDYGDAEAFF	TGCAGTGCTAGAGATTATGGGGACGCTGAAGCTTTCTTT
TRBV12-3/TRBV12-4	many	-	TRBJ1-2	CASSSGYGYTF	TGTGCCAGCAGTTCCGGTTATGGCTACACCTTC
TRBV5-1	-	-	TRBJ2-4	CASAPLWGAQNIQYF	TGCGCCAGCGCACCGCTTTGGGGGGCGCAAAACATTCAGTACTTC
TRBV24-1	many	-	TRBJ2-1	CATSGRTQPSDNEQFF	TGTGCCACCAGTGGCAGGACCCAGCCCTCCGACAATGAGCAGTTCTTC
TRBV3-1	few	-	TRBJ2-1	CASSQVTGGQFF	TGTGCCAGCAGCCAAGTTACGGGTGGGCAGTTCTTC
TRBV12-3/TRBV12-4	many	-	TRBJ2-2	CASSSQAGELFF	TGTGCCAGCAGTTCACAGGCCGGGGAGCTGTTTTTT
TRBV6-1	many	-	TRBJ1-1	CASRDRRAGNTEAFF	TGTGCCAGCAGGGACCGGAGGGCGGGGAACACTGAAGCTTTCTTT
TRBV6-1	-	-	TRBJ1-5	CASSEMGTSNQPQHF	TGTGCCAGCAGTGAAATGGGGACCTCCAATCAGCCCCAGCATTTT
TRBV20-1	many	-	TRBJ2-7	CSANRVIDGGQAVYEQYF	TGCAGTGCTAACCGGGTAATTGACGGGGGCCAGGCGGTCTACGAGCAGTACTTC
TRBV28	many	TRBD1	TRBJ2-6	CASTPGGQGAGVLTF	TGTGCCAGCACTCCGGGTGGGCAGGGGGCGGGCGTCCTGACTTTC
TRBV15	-	-	TRBJ2-3	CVTSSPLGFSTDTQYF	TGTGTCACCAGCAGCCCGTTAGGGTTCAGCACAGATACGCAGTATTTT
TRBV20-1	many	TRBD2	TRBJ2-5	CSARDSSGRETQYF	TGCAGTGCTAGAGATAGTAGCGGGAGAGAGACCCAGTACTTC
TRBV6-5	few	-	TRBJ1-5	CASSYVVQPQHF	TGTGCCAGCAGTTACGTGGTTCAGCCCCAGCATTTT
TRBV5-4	-	-	TRBJ1-5	CASSEGDSNQPQHF	TGTGCCAGCAGCGAGGGAGATAGCAATCAGCCCCAGCATTTT
TRBV3-1	many	-	TRBJ1-1	CASSAGTLNTEAFF	TGTGCCAGCAGCGCCGGGACACTGAACACTGAAGCTTTCTTT
TRBV19	few	-	TRBJ1-2	CASTLARVGLGYTF	TGTGCCAGTACTCTGGCGCGGGTAGGGCTCGGCTACACCTTC